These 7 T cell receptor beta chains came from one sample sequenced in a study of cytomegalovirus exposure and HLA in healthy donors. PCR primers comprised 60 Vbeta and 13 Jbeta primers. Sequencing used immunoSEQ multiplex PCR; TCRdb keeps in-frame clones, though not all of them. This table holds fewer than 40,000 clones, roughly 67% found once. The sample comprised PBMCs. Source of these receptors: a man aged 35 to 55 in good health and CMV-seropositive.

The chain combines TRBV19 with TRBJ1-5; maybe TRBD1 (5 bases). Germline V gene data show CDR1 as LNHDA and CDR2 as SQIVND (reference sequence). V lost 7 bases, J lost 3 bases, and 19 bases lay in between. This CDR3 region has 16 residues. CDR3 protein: CASTSEQGTANQPQHF. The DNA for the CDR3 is TGTGCCAGTACTAGCGAACAAGGGACGGCCAATCAGCCCCAGCATTTT.

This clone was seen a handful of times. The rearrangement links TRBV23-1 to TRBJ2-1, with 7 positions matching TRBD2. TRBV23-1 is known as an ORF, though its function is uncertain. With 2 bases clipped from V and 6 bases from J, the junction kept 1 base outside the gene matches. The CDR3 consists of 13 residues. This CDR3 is CASSQGGGNEQFF. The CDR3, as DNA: TGCGCCAGCAGTCAAGGGGGGGGCAATGAGCAGTTCTTC.

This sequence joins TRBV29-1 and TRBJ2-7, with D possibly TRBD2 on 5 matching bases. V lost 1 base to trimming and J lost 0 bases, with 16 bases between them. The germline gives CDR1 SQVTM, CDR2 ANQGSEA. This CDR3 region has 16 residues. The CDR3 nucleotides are TGCAGCGTTGAAGTACGAGGTGTGGACTTCTCCTACGAGCAGTACTTC. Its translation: CSVEVRGVDFSYEQYF.

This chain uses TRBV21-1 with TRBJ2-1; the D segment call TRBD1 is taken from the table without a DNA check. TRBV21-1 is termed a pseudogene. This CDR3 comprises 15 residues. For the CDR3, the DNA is TGTGCCAGCAGCAACCGGGACAGGGAGTACAATGAGCAGTTCTTC. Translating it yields CASSNRDREYNEQFF.

The CDR3 bases are TGTGCCAGCAGTTTAGCGGCAGGGTCGTCGAGCTACACCTTC. Translation gives CASSLAAGSSSYTF. V gene TRBV28 combines with J gene TRBJ1-2; tentatively, D is TRBD1 (5 bases). The CDR3 loop spans 14 amino acids. V lost 2 bases and J lost 9, with 16 bases in between. Germline assignment: CDR1 MDHEN and CDR2 SYDVKM.

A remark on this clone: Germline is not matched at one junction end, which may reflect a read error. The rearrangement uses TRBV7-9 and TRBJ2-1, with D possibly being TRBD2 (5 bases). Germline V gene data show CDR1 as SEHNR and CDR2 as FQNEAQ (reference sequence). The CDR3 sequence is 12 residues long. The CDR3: CSSSLSDAGQFF. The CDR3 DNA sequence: TGTTCCAGCAGCTTATCGGACGCGGGGCAGTTCTTC.

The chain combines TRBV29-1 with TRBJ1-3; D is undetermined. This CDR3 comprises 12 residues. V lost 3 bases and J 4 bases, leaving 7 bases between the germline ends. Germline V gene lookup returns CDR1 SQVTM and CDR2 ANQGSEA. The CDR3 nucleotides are TGCAGCGTTGAGTCGGGGGGAAACACCATATATTTT. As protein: CSVESGGNTIYF.